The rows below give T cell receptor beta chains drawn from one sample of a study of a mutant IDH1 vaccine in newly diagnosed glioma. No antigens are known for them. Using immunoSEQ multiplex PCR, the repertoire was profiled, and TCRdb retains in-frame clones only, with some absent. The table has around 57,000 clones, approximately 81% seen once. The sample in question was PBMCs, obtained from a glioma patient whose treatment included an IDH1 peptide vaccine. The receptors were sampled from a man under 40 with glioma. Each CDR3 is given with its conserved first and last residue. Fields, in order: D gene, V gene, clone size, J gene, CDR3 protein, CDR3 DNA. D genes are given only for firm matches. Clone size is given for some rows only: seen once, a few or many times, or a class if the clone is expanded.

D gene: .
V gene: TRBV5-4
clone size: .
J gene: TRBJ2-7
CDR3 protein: CASSQNSYEQYF
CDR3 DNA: TGTGCCAGCAGCCAAAACTCCTACGAGCAGTACTTC

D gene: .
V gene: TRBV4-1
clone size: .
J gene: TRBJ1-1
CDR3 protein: CASSQAQQGKYQAFF
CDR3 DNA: TGCGCCAGCAGCCAAGCGCAGCAGGGAAAATATCAGGCTTTCTTT

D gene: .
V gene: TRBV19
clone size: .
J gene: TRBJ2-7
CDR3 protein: CASSVTVSYEQYF
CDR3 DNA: TGTGCCAGTAGTGTGACAGTCTCCTACGAGCAGTACTTC

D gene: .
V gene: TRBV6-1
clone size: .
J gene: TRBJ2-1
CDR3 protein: CASSEATVSYNEQFF
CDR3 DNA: TGTGCCAGCAGTGAAGCAACAGTCTCCTACAATGAGCAGTTCTTC

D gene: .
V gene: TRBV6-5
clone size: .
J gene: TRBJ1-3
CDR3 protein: CASTRSRAPGNTIYF
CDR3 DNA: TGTGCCAGCACTAGAAGTAGGGCTCCAGGAAACACCATATATTTT

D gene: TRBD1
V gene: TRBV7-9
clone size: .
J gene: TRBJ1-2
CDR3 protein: CASSSRPTGADDGYTF
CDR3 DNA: TGTGCCAGCAGTTCACGACCAACAGGGGCGGACGATGGCTACACCTTC

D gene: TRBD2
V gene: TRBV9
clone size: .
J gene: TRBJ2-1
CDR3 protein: CASSGGLAAYNEQFF
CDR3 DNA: TGTGCCAGCAGCGGGGGACTAGCGGCCTACAATGAGCAGTTCTTC

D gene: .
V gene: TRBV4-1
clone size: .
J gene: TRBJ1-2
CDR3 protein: CASSQDAGRYGYTF
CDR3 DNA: TGCGCCAGCAGCCAAGATGCAGGTCGGTATGGCTACACCTTC

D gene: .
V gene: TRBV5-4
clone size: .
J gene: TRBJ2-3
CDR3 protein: CASSAPSTDTQYF
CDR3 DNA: TGTGCCAGCAGCGCGCCTAGCACAGATACGCAGTATTTT

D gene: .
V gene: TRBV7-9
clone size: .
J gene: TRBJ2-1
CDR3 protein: CASSSAAGPLSYNEQFF
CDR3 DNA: TGTGCCAGCAGCTCGGCTGCCGGGCCCCTATCCTACAATGAGCAGTTCTTC

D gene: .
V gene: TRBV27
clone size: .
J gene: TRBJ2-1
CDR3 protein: CASSPTFRGAYNEQFF
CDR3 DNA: TGTGCCAGCAGTCCCACCTTCCGCGGGGCGTACAATGAGCAGTTCTTC

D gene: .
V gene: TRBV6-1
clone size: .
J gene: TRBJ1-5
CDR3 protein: CASTGVHSNQPQHF
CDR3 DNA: TGTGCCAGTACGGGAGTCCATAGCAATCAGCCCCAGCATTTT

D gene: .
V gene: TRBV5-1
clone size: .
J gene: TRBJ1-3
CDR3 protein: CASRPNGGGNTIYF
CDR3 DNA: TGCGCCAGCAGGCCAAACGGGGGAGGAAACACCATATATTTT

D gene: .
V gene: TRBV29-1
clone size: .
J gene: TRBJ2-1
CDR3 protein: CSVDDAGNEQFF
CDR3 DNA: TGCAGCGTTGATGATGCGGGAAATGAGCAGTTCTTC

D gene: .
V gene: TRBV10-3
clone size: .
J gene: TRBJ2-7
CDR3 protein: CAISEQGNEQYF
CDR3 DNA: TGTGCCATCAGTGAACAGGGTAACGAGCAGTACTTC

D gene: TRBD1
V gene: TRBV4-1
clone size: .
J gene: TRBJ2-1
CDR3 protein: CASSQAGGQDGYNEQFF
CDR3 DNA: TGCGCCAGCAGCCAAGCAGGGGGACAGGACGGATACAATGAGCAGTTCTTC

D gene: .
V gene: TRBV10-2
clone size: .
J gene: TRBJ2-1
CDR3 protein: CASSETLLNEQFF
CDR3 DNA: TGCGCCAGCAGTGAAACTTTGTTGAATGAGCAGTTCTTC

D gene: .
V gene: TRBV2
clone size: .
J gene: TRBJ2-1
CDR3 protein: CASMGARTRSYNEQFF
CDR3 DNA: TGTGCCAGCATGGGGGCCCGGACGCGGTCCTACAATGAGCAGTTCTTC

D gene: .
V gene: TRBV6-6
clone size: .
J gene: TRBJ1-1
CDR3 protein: CASSPTTGVNTEAFF
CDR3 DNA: TGTGCCAGCAGCCCTACGACAGGAGTGAACACTGAAGCTTTCTTT

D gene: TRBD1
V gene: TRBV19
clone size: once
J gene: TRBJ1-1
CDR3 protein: CASSKARTGALGNTEAFF
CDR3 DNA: TGTGCCAGTAGTAAGGCCCGGACAGGGGCACTTGGGAACACTGAAGCTTTCTTT

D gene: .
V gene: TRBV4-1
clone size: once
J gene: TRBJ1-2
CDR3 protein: CASSQEGGNPIYRGYTF
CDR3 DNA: TGCGCCAGCAGCCAAGAGGGAGGGAACCCAATCTATCGTGGCTACACCTTC

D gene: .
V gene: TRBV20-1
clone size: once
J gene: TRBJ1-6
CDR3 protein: CSARGDSPLHF
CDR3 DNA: TGCAGTGCTAGAGGTGATTCACCCCTCCACTTT

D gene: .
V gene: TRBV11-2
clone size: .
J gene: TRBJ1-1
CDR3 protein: CASSFPGTEAFF
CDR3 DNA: TGTGCCAGCAGCTTCCCCGGAACTGAAGCTTTCTTT

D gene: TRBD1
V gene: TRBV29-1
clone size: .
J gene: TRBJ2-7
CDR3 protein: CSVVRGQGAYEQYF
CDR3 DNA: TGCAGCGTGGTAAGGGGACAGGGTGCTTACGAGCAGTACTTC

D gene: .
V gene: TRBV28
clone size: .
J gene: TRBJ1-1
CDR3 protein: CASSFPKTEAFF
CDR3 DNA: TGTGCCAGCAGTTTCCCGAAGACTGAAGCTTTCTTT

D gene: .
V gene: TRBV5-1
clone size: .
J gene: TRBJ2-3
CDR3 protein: CASSSRFIAQEDTQYF
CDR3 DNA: TGCGCCAGCAGCTCCCGTTTTATCGCACAAGAAGATACGCAGTATTTT

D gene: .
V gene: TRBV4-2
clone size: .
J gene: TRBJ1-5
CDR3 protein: CASSQDWYRINQPQHF
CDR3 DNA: TGTGCCAGCAGCCAAGATTGGTACAGGATCAATCAGCCCCAGCATTTT

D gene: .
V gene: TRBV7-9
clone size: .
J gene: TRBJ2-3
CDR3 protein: CASSLGRSSIGTDTQYF
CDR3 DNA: TGTGCCAGCAGCTTAGGACGCTCCTCCATAGGCACAGATACGCAGTATTTT

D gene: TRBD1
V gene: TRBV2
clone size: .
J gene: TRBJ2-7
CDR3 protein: CASSEGKTGTAKTYEQYF
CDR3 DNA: TGTGCCAGCAGTGAAGGAAAAACTGGGACAGCCAAAACCTACGAGCAGTACTTC

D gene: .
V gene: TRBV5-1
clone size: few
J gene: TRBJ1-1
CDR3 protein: CASSSLRTPNTEAFF
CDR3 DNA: TGCGCCAGCAGCTCGTTACGGACACCGAACACTGAAGCTTTCTTT

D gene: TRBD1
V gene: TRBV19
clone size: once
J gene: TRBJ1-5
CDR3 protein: CASSIPRLDRVNQPQHF
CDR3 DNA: TGTGCCAGTAGTATACCCCGTCTAGACAGGGTCAATCAGCCCCAGCATTTT

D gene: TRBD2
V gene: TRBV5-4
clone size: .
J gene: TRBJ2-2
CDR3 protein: CASRSGGRGTGELFF
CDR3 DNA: TGTGCCAGCAGGAGCGGGGGGCGGGGCACCGGGGAGCTGTTTTTT

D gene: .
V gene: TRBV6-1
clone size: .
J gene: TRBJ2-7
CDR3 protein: CASSLVGYEQYF
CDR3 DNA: TGTGCCAGCAGTTTAGTTGGCTACGAGCAGTACTTC

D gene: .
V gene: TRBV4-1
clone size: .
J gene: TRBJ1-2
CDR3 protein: CASSQDGGWQYYGYTF
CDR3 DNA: TGCGCCAGCAGCCAAGATGGGGGGTGGCAATACTATGGCTACACCTTC

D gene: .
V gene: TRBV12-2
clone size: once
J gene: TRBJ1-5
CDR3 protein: CASRLNPDLDQPQHF
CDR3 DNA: TGTGCAAGTCGCTTAAACCCCGACTTAGATCAGCCCCAGCATTTT

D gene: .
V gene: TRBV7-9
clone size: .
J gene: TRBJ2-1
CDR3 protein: CASSLKNNEQFF
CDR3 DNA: TGTGCCAGCAGCTTAAAAAACAATGAGCAGTTCTTC

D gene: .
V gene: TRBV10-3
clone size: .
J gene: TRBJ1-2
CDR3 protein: CAISDDGGFGYTF
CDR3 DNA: TGTGCCATCAGTGACGACGGGGGCTTTGGCTACACCTTC

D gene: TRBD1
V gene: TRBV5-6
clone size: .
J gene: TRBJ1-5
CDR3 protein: CASSLQGDSNQPQHF
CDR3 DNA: TGTGCCAGCAGCTTACAGGGGGATAGCAATCAGCCCCAGCATTTT

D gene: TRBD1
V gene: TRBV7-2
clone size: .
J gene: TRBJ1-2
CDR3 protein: CASRRQGDGYTF
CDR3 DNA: TGTGCCAGCAGGAGACAGGGAGATGGCTACACCTTC